This T cell receptor (beta chain) was recovered during a study of blood T cells in healthy people across ages. The second PCR ran about 6 to 12 cycles with a sample-barcoded 5' primer and J-beta primers. The authors tagged each cDNA molecule using a template-switch adaptor with 12 random nucleotides. TCRdb reanalysed the 5' RACE reads using MiXCR and keeps one entry per CDR3 protein. The sample has 1.5 million or so distinct CDR3 sequences; approximately 42% are singletons. On this clonotype: The target antigen is unknown.

General observations from the study: From one million sequenced T cells, diversity estimates were lower bounds. Nothing was known about donor CMV status, and this possibly confounded expanded clonotype changes.

J lost 9 bases, V lost 0 bases, and 5 bases had no gene match. In germline, CDR1 is SGHVS, CDR2 FQNEAQ. This CDR3 contains 15 residues. Input material: blood. The sequence came from a woman younger than 35 in good health. The chain combines TRBV7-8 with TRBJ1-6; 7 bases line up with TRBD1. The CDR3 protein is CASSLAGQAFSPLHF. For the CDR3, the DNA is TGTGCCAGCAGCTTAGCCGGACAGGCCTTTTCACCCCTCCACTTT.